These T cell receptor beta chains were read from a single sample in a study of blood T cell repertoires in COVID-19. Assay: immunoSEQ multiplex PCR; the TCRdb copy retains only in-frame clones and omits some. The sample holds more than 65,000 clones; roughly 87% are singletons and the top ten take around 13%. The sample consisted of peripheral blood. Source of these receptors: a woman aged 80 or over with acute or convalescent COVID-19. Both conserved end residues are part of each CDR3. The D gene is left open where the match is weak. The listing skips clone size in some rows; elsewhere it reads once, few, many or a size class.

size,V,D,J,DNA,CDR3
NA,TRBV7-9,TRBD2,TRBJ2-2,TGTGCCAGCAGCCGAGCGGGAGGCGTCACCGGGGAGCTGTTTTTT,CASSRAGGVTGELFF
NA,TRBV3-1/TRBV3-2,NA,TRBJ2-1,TGTGCCAGCAGCCAAGTTGCGGGGAGAACCTACAATGAGCAGTTCTTC,CASSQVAGRTYNEQFF
NA,TRBV15,NA,TRBJ2-3,TGTGCCACCAGCAGAGATCAGGCTATGAGCACAGATACGCAGTATTTT,CATSRDQAMSTDTQYF
NA,TRBV12-3/TRBV12-4,TRBD1,TRBJ1-1,TGTGCCAGCAAGGACAGGGGGGACACTGAAGCTTTCTTT,CASKDRGDTEAFF
NA,TRBV5-8,TRBD2,TRBJ2-6,TGTGCCAGCAGCTTAGAGGGCCGAGCGGGAGTAGCTGGGGCCAACGTCCTGACTTTC,CASSLEGRAGVAGANVLTF
once,TRBV29-1,TRBD1,TRBJ2-5,TGCCGCGGGCGGGGGGGGACAGGGGGCCGACGAGAGACCCAGTACTTC,CRGRGGTGGRRETQYF
NA,TRBV11-2,TRBD2,TRBJ2-1,TGTGCCAGCAGCTCTCAGTGGACTAGCGGGAGGAGGAATGAGCAGTTCTTC,CASSSQWTSGRRNEQFF
NA,TRBV27,NA,TRBJ1-1,TGTGCCAGCAGTTTATCAAGGATCAGGGAAGCTTTCTTT,CASSLSRIREAFF
NA,TRBV5-6,NA,TRBJ1-1,TGTGCCAGCAGCTTGGACAGGGTTAGGACTGAAGCTTTCTTT,CASSLDRVRTEAFF
NA,TRBV12-3/TRBV12-4,NA,TRBJ1-2,TGTGCCAGCAGTTTAGGGTTGGGCGGCTACACCTTC,CASSLGLGGYTF
NA,TRBV27,NA,TRBJ1-1,TGTGCCAGCAGTTTCTTAGGCAGGGCAGGCACTGAAGCTTTCTTT,CASSFLGRAGTEAFF
NA,TRBV9,NA,TRBJ2-5,TGTGCCAGCAGCGCCCTCCAAGAGACCCAGTACTTC,CASSALQETQYF
NA,TRBV19,NA,TRBJ2-1,TGTGCCAGTAGTATCAGTCCTCGAACCTACAATGAGCAGTTCTTC,CASSISPRTYNEQFF
NA,TRBV7-6,NA,TRBJ2-5,TGTGCCAGCAGCTCCACCCCCGGGAAGACCCAGTACTTC,CASSSTPGKTQYF
NA,TRBV6-5,NA,TRBJ2-1,TGTGCCAGCAGATACCTCCGGGGGGCTGGGGATGAGCAGTTCTTC,CASRYLRGAGDEQFF
NA,TRBV7-3,TRBD2,TRBJ2-2,TGTGCCAGCAGCTTAAATCCTAGCGGGAGAGGCGCCGGGGAGCTGTTTTTT,CASSLNPSGRGAGELFF
few,TRBV5-1,TRBD1,TRBJ1-4,TGCGCCAGCAGCCCGGGGACAGGGGGCTTACAAGGTGAAAAACTGTTTTTT,CASSPGTGGLQGEKLFF
once,TRBV19,TRBD1,TRBJ2-3,TGTGCCAGTAAAACAGGGGGCACAGATACGCAGTATTTT,CASKTGGTDTQYF
NA,TRBV15,TRBD2,TRBJ2-7,TGTGCCACCAGCCCTTTAGCGGGAGGGTCCTACGAGCAGTACTTC,CATSPLAGGSYEQYF
NA,TRBV27,TRBD2,TRBJ2-1,TGTGCCAGCAGTCCGACTAGCGTCTACTACAATGAGCAGTTCTTC,CASSPTSVYYNEQFF
NA,TRBV10-2,NA,TRBJ2-1,TGCGCCAGCAGTGGGGTAAGGGGAGGAAGCTACAATGAGCAGTTCTTC,CASSGVRGGSYNEQFF
NA,TRBV7-2,NA,TRBJ1-2,TGTGCCAGCAGCCCGGACAGTCGCTCCGGCTACACCTTC,CASSPDSRSGYTF
NA,TRBV9,TRBD1,TRBJ1-2,TGTGCCAGCAACTCTGGACAGGGCGGTAGTGGCTACACCTTC,CASNSGQGGSGYTF
NA,TRBV5-1,TRBD2,TRBJ2-3,TGCGCCAGCAGAATAGGGGGACTAGCGGGATGGGGCACAGATACGCAGTATTTT,CASRIGGLAGWGTDTQYF
NA,TRBV9,TRBD2,TRBJ2-1,TGTGCCAGCAGCTCTCTCTCCGGGACTAGCGGGAGGAATGAGCAGTTCTTC,CASSSLSGTSGRNEQFF
NA,TRBV28,TRBD1,TRBJ2-7,TGTGCCAGCAGTACAGGGGGTTTCAGGAACGAGCAGTACTTC,CASSTGGFRNEQYF
NA,TRBV18,NA,TRBJ1-1,TGTGCCAGCTCACCTTCCCCATACGGGGTACACCACCTAAACACTGAAGCTTTCTTT,CASSPSPYGVHHLNTEAFF
NA,TRBV2,NA,TRBJ2-1,TGTGCCAGCAGTGTAGAAGGGGGTGAGCAGTTCTTC,CASSVEGGEQFF
NA,TRBV27,TRBD1,TRBJ2-1,TGTGCCAGCAGTTTAACAGGGGGCACCTACAATGAGCAGTTCTTC,CASSLTGGTYNEQFF
NA,TRBV28,NA,TRBJ2-7,TGTGCCAGCAGCCCGGGGGACGAATCCTACGAGCAGTACTTC,CASSPGDESYEQYF
NA,TRBV5-1,TRBD1,TRBJ1-1,TGCGCCAGCAGCTTCATAGGGGGCGGCACTGAAGCTTTCTTT,CASSFIGGGTEAFF
NA,TRBV15,TRBD2,TRBJ2-1,TGTGCCACCAGCAGTAGCGGGATCGGGCAGTTCTTC,CATSSSGIGQFF
NA,TRBV10-3,NA,TRBJ2-5,TGTGCCATCAGTGATAACGGTGGTGAAGAGACCCAGTACTTC,CAISDNGGEETQYF
once,TRBV6-1,TRBD2,TRBJ2-7,TGTGCCACCAGTGAAGCGGGAGGGTTGTACGAGCAGTACTTC,CATSEAGGLYEQYF
NA,TRBV2,TRBD2,TRBJ2-7,TGTGCCAGCAGTGGGCTAACTAGCGGTTTCTCCTACGAGCAGTACTTC,CASSGLTSGFSYEQYF
NA,TRBV19,NA,TRBJ1-5,TGTGCCAGTAGTATGACAGTTAGCAATCAGCCCCAGCATTTT,CASSMTVSNQPQHF
NA,TRBV7-8,TRBD2,TRBJ2-1,TGTGCCAGCAGCTTAGTGGGACTAGCGACAAATGAGCAGTTCTTC,CASSLVGLATNEQFF
NA,TRBV28,NA,TRBJ2-2,TGTGCCAGCAGTTTCGGTCTAGCAACCGGGGAGCTGTTTTTT,CASSFGLATGELFF
NA,TRBV6-4,TRBD2,TRBJ2-3,TGTGCCAGCAGTGTAGCGGGAGGGCCGGGAGATACGCAGTATTTT,CASSVAGGPGDTQYF
NA,TRBV3-1/TRBV3-2,NA,TRBJ2-1,TGTGCCAGCAGCCAAGGAGGATCGGAGCAGTTCTTC,CASSQGGSEQFF
NA,TRBV6-1,NA,TRBJ1-5,TGTGCCAGCAGTGAAAAGCGGGGGAGTCAGCCCCAGCATTTT,CASSEKRGSQPQHF
NA,TRBV7-2,NA,TRBJ2-1,TGTGCCAGCAGCTCAGACGGGCTAGCTTCAACGAGTGAGCAGTTCTTC,CASSSDGLASTSEQFF
many,TRBV7-9,TRBD1,TRBJ2-7,TGTGCCAGCAGCTTAGACCGGTACAGGGGCTCCTACGAGCAGTACTTC,CASSLDRYRGSYEQYF
NA,TRBV13,TRBD1,TRBJ2-2,TGTGCCAGCAGCTTAGTGACAGGGGTACCCGGGGAGCTGTTTTTT,CASSLVTGVPGELFF
NA,TRBV6-5,NA,TRBJ1-5,TGTGCCAGCAGGGTGACAGGTGATAGCAATCAGCCCCAGCATTTT,CASRVTGDSNQPQHF
NA,TRBV6-5,TRBD1,TRBJ1-5,TGTGCCAGCAGCCAAGGACAGGGATCATTTTGGCATTTT,CASSQGQGSFWHF
once,TRBV28,TRBD1,TRBJ1-2,TGTGCCAGCAGTTCGGGGCAGGGGGCGCGTGGCTACACCTTC,CASSSGQGARGYTF
NA,TRBV6-1,NA,TRBJ1-6,TGTGCCAGCAGTGAAGGAGTCGGGACACCCCTCCACTTT,CASSEGVGTPLHF
once,TRBV5-4,NA,TRBJ2-7,TGTGCCAGCAGCTTCGGGACTTTTTTCTACGAGCAGTACTTC,CASSFGTFFYEQYF
NA,TRBV10-3,TRBD1,TRBJ1-5,TGTGCCATCAGTAGGACAGGGACTAACAATCAGCCCCAGCATTTT,CAISRTGTNNQPQHF
once,TRBV2,NA,TRBJ2-2,TGTGCCAGCAGTGCTTTAAATCCCGGGGAGCTGTTTTTT,CASSALNPGELFF
NA,TRBV6-2/TRBV6-3,NA,TRBJ1-2,TGTGCCAGCAGTTACCCTCGCCGCGTATTTGGCTACACCTTC,CASSYPRRVFGYTF
NA,TRBV9,TRBD2,TRBJ2-3,TGTGCCAGCAGCGTAGGCCCCCCCTTACTAGCGGGCCACACAGATACGCAGTATTTT,CASSVGPPLLAGHTDTQYF
NA,TRBV6-5,TRBD2,TRBJ2-1,TGTGCCAGCAGACTAGCGATTAGCTACAATGAGCAGTTCTTC,CASRLAISYNEQFF